Shown below are 21 T cell receptor beta chains from a single sample sequenced in a study of a mutant IDH1 vaccine in newly diagnosed glioma. Repertoires were generated with immunoSEQ multiplex PCR, while TCRdb's copy carries only in-frame clones and drops some. The sample has about 77,000 clones, 85% to 90% seen once. The antigens of these receptors remain unknown. Time point described: week 23, last vaccination. The investigators gave 300 ug of mutant IDH1 20-mer peptide in each vaccine dose, together with topical imiquimod. Specimen: PBMCs, collected from a glioma patient whose treatment included an IDH1 peptide vaccine. Source of these receptors: a woman between 45 and 65 years old with glioma.

The V call is TRBV6-5, the J call TRBJ2-5; D is unclear. Trimming cost V 4 bases and J 2 bases, with 11 bases left between them. CDR3 size: 14 residues. Germline V CDR1 and CDR2: MNHEY, SVGAGI. As DNA, the CDR3 is TGTGCCAGCAGTTCCCCCGCAGCACAAGAGACCCAGTACTTC. As protein: CASSSPAAQETQYF.

The chain uses TRBV4-1 and TRBJ1-5; unclear D gene. This CDR3 spans 12 amino acids. The V end was cut by 0 bases, the J end by 9 bases, with 6 bases between. Germline V lookup: CDR1 MGHRA, CDR2 YSYEKL. The CDR3 nucleotides read TGCGCCAGCAGCCAAGATGGAGGGCCCCAGCATTTT. Protein: CASSQDGGPQHF.

This clone was seen a single time. J is TRBJ2-7 and V is TRBV30; TRBD2 aligns across 7 bases. Germline-derived CDR1 and CDR2 are GTSNPN and SVGIG (reference sequence). CDR3 length: 12 residues. V lost 3 bases and J lost 3; bases outside the gene matches: 2. CDR3 residues: CAWRGGSYEQYF. Written as DNA, the CDR3 is TGTGCCTGGAGGGGGGGGAGCTACGAGCAGTACTTC.

The V gene is TRBV6-5, the J gene TRBJ2-2; D remains ambiguous. The ends were cut back, 4 bases at V and 5 bases at J, with 17 bases in the middle. The CDR3 consists of 16 residues. From germline, CDR1 is MNHEY and CDR2 SVGAGI. The CDR3 is CASSSLSGRLTGELFF. The DNA of the CDR3 is TGTGCCAGCAGTTCCCTGTCAGGACGGCTAACCGGGGAGCTGTTTTTT.

V and J are TRBV19 and TRBJ2-7, with D perhaps matching TRBD1 (6 bases). The germline V gene has CDR1 LNHDA and CDR2 SQIVND (reference sequence). V was clipped by 8 bases and J by 3 bases, with 14 bases between them. The CDR3 runs 13 residues. As DNA, the CDR3 is TGTGCCAGTCGACGGACAGCGGACTACGAGCAGTACTTC. It is translated as CASRRTADYEQYF.

This clone was detected only a few times. The gene calls are TRBV18 and TRBJ2-5; D is uncertain. The CDR3 runs to 15 residues. Trimming stripped 4 bases from V and 3 bases from J, with 15 bases between. Germline V gives CDR1 KGHSH, CDR2 LQKENI. CDR3 in DNA: TGTGCCAGCTCACGTCCGGGCCCCATGAAAGAGACCCAGTACTTC. Amino acids: CASSRPGPMKETQYF.

The V gene is TRBV7-9, the J gene TRBJ1-3; D is unresolved. V lost 3 bases and J lost 0, with 6 bases in between. From germline, CDR1 is SEHNR and CDR2 FQNEAQ (reference sequence). The CDR3 is 14 amino acids. CDR3 DNA sequence: TGTGCCAGCAGCTTGTTTAACTCTGGAAACACCATATATTTT. It translates to CASSLFNSGNTIYF.

This chain links TRBV4-2 with TRBJ1-6; no reliable D call. This CDR3 comprises 15 residues. The germline V and J ends were trimmed by 1 base and 7 bases, with 11 bases remaining between them. Germline-derived CDR1 and CDR2 are LGHNA and YNFKEQ. The CDR3 region is CASSQATNINSPLHF. CDR3 coding DNA: TGTGCCAGCAGCCAAGCGACCAATATAAATTCACCCCTCCACTTT.

This clone was recorded only once. The chain employs TRBV7-9 and TRBJ2-6; 8 nucleotides align to TRBD1. This CDR3 is built from 18 residues. Germline V gives CDR1 SEHNR, CDR2 FQNEAQ (reference sequence). J was trimmed by 2 bases and V by 6 bases; bases with no gene match: 12. This CDR3 reads CASRNAGTGVTGANVLTF. The CDR3 nucleotides are TGTGCCAGCAGGAATGCCGGGACAGGTGTGACTGGGGCCAACGTCCTGACTTTC.

The V gene is TRBV5-1, the J gene TRBJ1-1; unclear D gene. V was cut by 0 bases and J by 2 bases, with 11 bases left in between. The CDR3 spans 15 residues. From germline, CDR1 is SGHRS and CDR2 YFSETQ. In DNA, the CDR3 is TGCGCCAGCAGCTTGGGCGTGGGAGGAAACACTGAAGCTTTCTTT. It is translated as CASSLGVGGNTEAFF. Full variable domain (remainder filled in from reference TRBV5-1 and TRBJ1-1): KAGVTQTPRYLIKTRGQQVTLSCSPISGHRSVSWYQQTPGQGLQFLFEYFSETQRNKGNFPGRFSGRQFSNSRSEMNVSTLELGDSALYLCASSLGVGGNTEAFFGQGTRLTVV.

The J gene is TRBJ2-2, the V gene TRBV30; possibly TRBD2 for D (5 bases). The CDR3 has 12 residues. CDR1 and CDR2 from the germline V gene are GTSNPN and SVGIG (reference sequence). V was clipped by 7 bases and J by 7 bases, with 13 bases between them. The chain's CDR3 is CALEVWNGELFF. CDR3 sequence (DNA): TGTGCCTTGGAGGTATGGAACGGGGAGCTGTTTTTT.

The chain combines TRBV18 with TRBJ1-1; 8 bases fit TRBD1. The germline CDR1 and CDR2 sequences are KGHSH and LQKENI. V gave up 3 bases and J gave up 0 bases; unmatched junction bases: 6. The CDR3 has 16 amino acids. The CDR3 is CASSPRQGRMNTEAFF. The DNA for the CDR3 is TGTGCCAGCTCACCCCGACAGGGGAGGATGAACACTGAAGCTTTCTTT.

This clone was detected a few times. This chain uses TRBV5-1 with TRBJ1-5, with 10 nucleotides matching TRBD1. This CDR3 is 14 amino acids long. The V and J ends lost 4 bases and 9 bases, in that order; junction bases with no gene match: 7. Germline CDR1 SGHRS, CDR2 YFSETQ. The CDR3 spells CASSPGQGIGPQHF. The CDR3, as DNA: TGCGCCAGCAGCCCGGGACAGGGGATTGGGCCCCAGCATTTT.

J is TRBJ1-2 and V is TRBV28, with D uncertain. V was shortened by 3 bases and J by 5 bases, with 13 bases between the two germline ends. The CDR3 spans 14 residues. The germline V gene encodes CDR1 MDHEN and CDR2 SYDVKM. The CDR3 spells CASSFTEGLYGYTF. CDR3 nucleotides: TGTGCCAGCAGTTTTACAGAGGGCCTATATGGCTACACCTTC.

The rearrangement uses TRBV6-1 and TRBJ2-5; 7 positions agree with TRBD2. The DNA end is a closer match to TRBJ2-7, so the J assignment may be wrong. The CDR3 sequence is 14 residues long. Looked up from germline, CDR1 is MNHNS and CDR2 is SASEGT. The CDR3 nucleotides read TGTGCCAGCAGTGAGGGAGGGACTACCTACGAGCAGTACTTC. Translating it yields CASSEGGTTYEQYF.

The chain is built from TRBV5-4 and TRBJ2-7; D gene unclear. From germline, CDR1 is SGHNT and CDR2 YYREEE (reference sequence). The CDR3 contains 12 residues. V lost 1 base, J lost 12 bases, and 14 bases lay in between. The CDR3 loop reads CASSLPGLSRYF. The CDR3 DNA is TGTGCCAGCAGCTTGCCGGGTCTCAGTAGGTACTTC.

This clone showed up just a few times. The rearrangement joins TRBV2 to TRBJ1-4; unclear D gene. The CDR3 spans 14 residues. Per the germline V gene, CDR1 is SNHLY and CDR2 is FYNNEI. V lost 2 bases and J lost 8, with 12 bases in between. The DNA of the CDR3 is TGTGCCAGCAGTGAATGGGCAATGGGGGAAAAACTGTTTTTT. Its translation is CASSEWAMGEKLFF.

CDR3 protein: CASRLTGRNGYTF. The DNA of the CDR3 is TGTGCCAGCAGACTCACCGGGAGGAATGGCTACACCTTC. V and J are TRBV27 and TRBJ1-2; D ambiguous. Germline loops: CDR1 MNHEY, CDR2 SMNVEV (reference sequence). Trimming took 6 bases from V and 6 from J, leaving 14 bases between them. The CDR3 totals 13 residues.

The chain joins TRBV5-1 to TRBJ2-3, with TRBD2 identical over 10 bases. The J segment lost 1 base and the V segment lost 3 bases, leaving 2 bases of the junction unmatched. The CDR3 is 15 amino acids. The germline V gene has CDR1 SGHRS and CDR2 YFSETQ. CDR3 nucleotides: TGCGCCAGCAGCTCAACTAGCGGGGGCACAGATACGCAGTATTTT. Its translation is CASSSTSGGTDTQYF.

V and J are TRBV9 and TRBJ2-7; 9 bases are a match to TRBD1. This CDR3 has 16 residues. Germline V gives CDR1 SGDLS, CDR2 YYNGEE. The J segment lost 3 bases and the V segment lost 3 bases, leaving 10 bases of the junction unmatched. CDR3 sequence: CASSAFLGDRDYEQYF. In nucleotides, the CDR3 is TGTGCCAGCAGCGCCTTCTTGGGGGACAGGGACTACGAGCAGTACTTC.

The rearrangement uses TRBV5-1 and TRBJ2-5, with D unresolved. Near its end, the DNA agrees better with TRBJ2-7, so the J call may be wrong. Germline CDR1 SGHRS, CDR2 YFSETQ. The CDR3 is made up of 14 amino acids. Here the CDR3 reads CASSLATSSYEQYF. DNA for the CDR3: TGCGCCAGCAGCTTGGCGACGTCCTCTTACGAGCAGTACTTC.